These 29 T cell receptor beta chains were sequenced from one sample in a study of T cell responses to AZD1222 COVID-19 vaccine. Assay: immunoSEQ multiplex PCR; the TCRdb copy retains only in-frame clones and omits some. The sample includes 60,000 or so clones, around 84% of them seen just once. The material sequenced was peripheral blood, taken on day 0 of AZD1222 vaccination. The receptors originated from an adult in good health.

The chain couples TRBV19 to TRBJ2-3; D not resolved. Germline CDR1 is LNHDA and CDR2 is SQIVND (reference sequence). This CDR3 region has 14 residues. Trimming left V 7 bases short and J 8 bases short, with 19 bases between. The CDR3 DNA is TGTGCCAGTAACCTAGGGCTTGAAAGTCTTACGCAGTATTTT. This gives the protein CASNLGLESLTQYF. Using reference TRBV19 and TRBJ2-3 for the parts outside the CDR3, the full variable domain is DGGITQSPKYLFRKEGQNVTLSCEQNLNHDAMYWYRQDPGQGLRLIYYSQIVNDFQKGDIAEGYSVSREKKESFPLTVTSAQKNPTAFYLCASNLGLESLTQYFGPGTRLTVL.

The chain is built from TRBV6-6 and TRBJ2-3; 9 bases fit TRBD2. The V and J ends lost 5 bases and 0 bases, in that order; junction bases with no gene match: 9. The CDR3 contains 17 residues. Germline CDR1 is MNHNY and CDR2 is SVGAGI (reference sequence). Here the CDR3 reads CASSPLAGALSTDTQYF. CDR3 nucleotides: TGTGCCAGCAGTCCATTAGCGGGAGCCCTCAGCACAGATACGCAGTATTTT.

V usage is TRBV29-1 and J usage is TRBJ1-5; D is unclear. V was clipped by 4 bases and J by 3 bases, with 13 bases between them. The CDR3 runs 14 residues. The V gene's germline CDR1 is SQVTM and CDR2 ANQGSEA. The CDR3 loop reads CSVAPAGFNQPQHF. The CDR3 DNA reads as TGCAGCGTTGCGCCCGCCGGATTCAATCAGCCCCAGCATTTT.

This rearrangement joins TRBV7-9 to TRBJ1-2, with 7 bases aligning to TRBD1. This CDR3 has 16 residues. Unmatched junction bases numbered 10, after V lost 4 bases and J lost 2 bases. The V gene's germline CDR1 is SEHNR and CDR2 FQNEAQ (reference sequence). CDR3 bases: TGTGCCAGCAGCTCACAGTCTCGACAGGGAAACTATGGCTACACCTTC. It specifies CASSSQSRQGNYGYTF.

This clone was recorded only once. This chain links TRBV7-2 with TRBJ1-3; D ambiguous. The V gene's germline CDR1 is SGHTA and CDR2 FQGNSA. V lost 1 base and J lost 4, with 11 bases in between. This CDR3 is built from 15 residues. The CDR3 DNA reads as TGTGCCAGCAGCTTAGACTGGGCACCGGGAAACACCATATATTTT. This encodes CASSLDWAPGNTIYF.

V is TRBV9 and J is TRBJ1-3; D might be TRBD1 (5 bases). Germline assignment: CDR1 SGDLS and CDR2 YYNGEE. The CDR3 length is 18 residues. V lost 0 bases and J lost 0, with 16 bases in between. CDR3: CASSVGIQGPFSGNTIYF. Written as DNA, the CDR3 is TGTGCCAGCAGCGTAGGGATTCAGGGTCCGTTCTCTGGAAACACCATATATTTT.

The chain couples TRBV5-4 to TRBJ1-6; D uncertain. V lost 0 bases and J 6 bases, leaving 7 bases between the germline ends. This CDR3 has 14 amino acids. The germline V gene has CDR1 SGHNT and CDR2 YYREEE (reference sequence). CDR3 residues: CASSLAPINSPLHF. The CDR3 DNA follows: TGTGCCAGCAGCTTGGCGCCGATTAATTCACCCCTCCACTTT. The full variable domain, its missing parts supplied by reference TRBV5-4 and TRBJ1-6, is ETGVTQSPTHLIKTRGQQVTLRCSSQSGHNTVSWYQQALGQGPQFIFQYYREEENGRGNFPPRFSGLQFPNYSSELNVNALELDDSALYLCASSLAPINSPLHFGNGTRLTVT.

This clone was counted once. This chain links TRBV5-6 with TRBJ1-2; D not certain. Deletions cut 1 base from V and 3 bases from J, with 13 bases between. Germline assignment: CDR1 SGHDT and CDR2 YYEEEE. The CDR3 consists of 15 residues. The CDR3 DNA sequence: TGTGCCAGCAGCTTGAGCCACACAAGCGACTATGGCTACACCTTC. Translation: CASSLSHTSDYGYTF.

The rearrangement links TRBV7-2 to TRBJ2-4, with D perhaps assigned TRBD1 or TRBD2 (6 bases each). Per germline, CDR1 SGHTA and CDR2 FQGNSA. V lost 0 bases and J lost 7, with 10 bases in between. The CDR3 loop spans 14 amino acids. The CDR3 DNA is TGTGCCAGCAGCTTAGCCCGAGGGGGGAACATTCAGTACTTC. Amino acid sequence: CASSLARGGNIQYF.

The chain couples TRBV12-3 or TRBV12-4 to TRBJ1-2; maybe TRBD1 (6 bases). V lost 6 bases, J lost 3 bases, and 11 bases lay in between. There are 13 residues in the CDR3. This CDR3 is CASSTNRDYGYTF. In nucleotides, the CDR3 is TGTGCCAGCAGCACGAACAGGGACTATGGCTACACCTTC.

This clone was observed a single time. The V call is TRBV6-2 or TRBV6-3, the J call TRBJ2-6; D gene uncertain. This CDR3 region has 14 residues. The V end was cut by 3 bases, the J end by 1 base, with 4 bases between. Germline V gene data show CDR1 as MNHEY and CDR2 as SVGEGT. CDR3 in amino acids: CASSYGSGANVLTF. Here the CDR3 DNA reads TGTGCCAGCAGTTATGGGTCTGGGGCCAACGTCCTGACTTTC.

V is TRBV7-2 and J is TRBJ1-2; D possibly corresponds to TRBD1 (5 bases). The CDR3 covers 15 residues. With 1 base removed from V and 8 bases from J, the gap between germline ends came to 17 bases. The germline CDR1 and CDR2 sequences are SGHTA and FQGNSA. CDR3 residues: CASSLDPFRGGGYTF. CDR3 bases: TGTGCCAGCAGCTTAGACCCCTTTCGGGGCGGGGGCTACACCTTC. The complete variable domain, with remaining parts taken from reference TRBV7-2 and TRBJ1-2, reads GAGVSQSPSNKVTEKGKDVELRCDPISGHTALYWYRQSLGQGLEFLIYFQGNSAPDKSGLPSDRFSAERTGGSVSTLTIQRTQQEDSAVYLCASSLDPFRGGGYTFGSGTRLTVV.

A note on this clone: One end of the junction does not line up with germline, which may come from a read error. The CDR3 protein is CASTLPIEGSEQYF. CDR3 nucleotide sequence: TGTGCCAGCACCTTACCGATAGAGGGAAGCGAGCAGTACTTC. The chain recombines TRBV7-9 with TRBJ2-7; possible D gene TRBD2, 5 bases. CDR3 length: 14 residues. Per germline, CDR1 SEHNR and CDR2 FQNEAQ (reference sequence).

This chain connects TRBV25-1 to TRBJ2-1; D is unclear. The CDR3 is 13 residues long. CDR1 and CDR2 from the germline V gene are MGHDK and SYGVNS. Trimming cost V 3 bases and J 0 bases, with 3 bases left between them. DNA of the CDR3: TGTGCCAGCAGTGAGAGCTCCTACAATGAGCAGTTCTTC. Protein sequence: CASSESSYNEQFF.

The V call is TRBV7-2, the J call TRBJ2-1; D not resolved. The CDR3 runs to 13 residues. Germline V lookup: CDR1 SGHTA, CDR2 FQGNSA. V dropped 5 bases and J dropped 7 bases, with 12 bases sitting between them. The CDR3 protein is CASSNGRLNEQFF. CDR3 sequence (DNA): TGTGCCAGCAGCAACGGGCGATTAAATGAGCAGTTCTTC. The entire variable domain, with the rest obtained from reference TRBV7-2 and TRBJ2-1, is as follows: GAGVSQSPSNKVTEKGKDVELRCDPISGHTALYWYRQSLGQGLEFLIYFQGNSAPDKSGLPSDRFSAERTGGSVSTLTIQRTQQEDSAVYLCASSNGRLNEQFFGPGTRLTVL.

The V call is TRBV7-9, the J call TRBJ1-1; D is ambiguous. The germline gives CDR1 SEHNR, CDR2 FQNEAQ (reference sequence). V dropped 2 bases and J dropped 8 bases, with 18 bases sitting between them. The CDR3 loop spans 15 amino acids. CDR3 nucleotide sequence: TGTGCCAGCAGCTTATTGGGCGGAGCCCTCGCGGAAGCTTTCTTT. The encoded protein is CASSLLGGALAEAFF.

This rearrangement joins TRBV11-2 to TRBJ2-5, with D unclear. The length of the CDR3 is 11 residues. With 10 bases removed from V and 5 bases from J, the gap between germline ends came to 11 bases. Germline V gene sequence: CDR1 SGHAT, CDR2 FQNNGV. CDR3 DNA: TGTGCCACCGCCTCCGGGGAGACCCAGTACTTC. This codes for CATASGETQYF.

The chain combines TRBV7-2 with TRBJ1-2, with D perhaps matching TRBD1 (5 bases). This CDR3 contains 16 residues. CDR1 and CDR2 from the germline V gene are SGHTA and FQGNSA. Trimming removed 1 base from V and 4 bases from J, with 16 bases in between. The CDR3 DNA is TGTGCCAGCAGCTTAGGGTCAGGAAACGGGGGCTATGGCTACACCTTC. Translated, it gives CASSLGSGNGGYGYTF. Drawing the rest from reference TRBV7-2 and TRBJ1-2, the complete variable domain is GAGVSQSPSNKVTEKGKDVELRCDPISGHTALYWYRQSLGQGLEFLIYFQGNSAPDKSGLPSDRFSAERTGGSVSTLTIQRTQQEDSAVYLCASSLGSGNGGYGYTFGSGTRLTVV.

As DNA, the CDR3 is TGTGCCAGTAGTACCTGGGACAGGGGATTCTATGGCTACACCTTC. Its protein product is CASSTWDRGFYGYTF. V is TRBV19 and J is TRBJ1-2, with 10 nucleotides matching TRBD1. This CDR3 is built from 15 residues. Per germline, CDR1 LNHDA and CDR2 SQIVND (reference sequence). The ends lost 4 bases at V and 4 bases at J; junction bases unmatched: 6.

By sample fraction, this clone is large. The V gene is TRBV27, the J gene TRBJ1-5; 7 nucleotides match TRBD1. This CDR3 is 17 amino acids long. The V gene end was trimmed by 4 bases and the J gene end by 1 base; junction bases not matched to a gene: 10. Germline loops: CDR1 MNHEY, CDR2 SMNVEV (reference sequence). The CDR3 sequence: CASSSRTGLVSNQPQHF. CDR3 DNA: TGTGCCAGCAGTTCAAGGACAGGACTTGTCAGCAATCAGCCCCAGCATTTT.

The gene calls are TRBV10-2 and TRBJ2-7; 13 nucleotides match TRBD2. The ends lost 10 bases at V and 3 bases at J; junction bases unmatched: 6. Germline loops: CDR1 WSHSY, CDR2 SAAADI. This CDR3 spans 14 amino acids. The CDR3 bases are TGCGCCACCCGGACTAGCGGGAGCAACTACGAGCAGTACGTC. Amino acids: CATRTSGSNYEQYV.

The CDR3 DNA reads as TGTGCCAGCAGCTTAGCCAGGGACTATGGCTACACCTTC. This encodes CASSLARDYGYTF. V is TRBV7-2 and J is TRBJ1-2; TRBD1 is a possible D gene (5 bases). The V end was cut by 0 bases, the J end by 3 bases, with 5 bases between. Germline V lookup: CDR1 SGHTA, CDR2 FQGNSA. This CDR3 is built from 13 residues.

This clone has only one observation. The chain employs TRBV19 and TRBJ2-5, with D perhaps matching TRBD2 (6 bases). V was trimmed by 6 bases and J by 6 bases, leaving 17 bases between them. Germline V gives CDR1 LNHDA, CDR2 SQIVND (reference sequence). This CDR3 has 14 amino acids. The CDR3 sequence: CASRSWGVSKTQYF. CDR3 nucleotide sequence: TGTGCCAGTAGATCCTGGGGGGTATCGAAGACCCAGTACTTC. The full variable domain, rest sourced from reference TRBV19 and TRBJ2-5, is DGGITQSPKYLFRKEGQNVTLSCEQNLNHDAMYWYRQDPGQGLRLIYYSQIVNDFQKGDIAEGYSVSREKKESFPLTVTSAQKNPTAFYLCASRSWGVSKTQYFGPGTRLLVL.

V usage is TRBV10-1 and J usage is TRBJ2-1; a weak D match, TRBD2 (5 bases). CDR1 and CDR2 (germline): WNHNN, SYGVQD (reference sequence). V dropped 3 bases and J dropped 0 bases, with 12 bases sitting between them. This CDR3 comprises 16 residues. The CDR3 nucleotides are TGCGCCAGCAGTGAAGCGGAGCCCAGCTCCTACAATGAGCAGTTCTTC. It specifies CASSEAEPSSYNEQFF.

The V gene is TRBV6-5, the J gene TRBJ2-1; 8 nucleotides match TRBD2. The ends lost 0 bases at V and 7 bases at J; junction bases unmatched: 2. Germline CDR1 MNHEY, CDR2 SVGAGI. CDR3 length: 14 residues. CDR3 in DNA: TGTGCCAGCAGTTACTCAGGACTAGCAAATGAGCAGTTCTTC. Translating it yields CASSYSGLANEQFF.

This chain joins TRBV6-5 and TRBJ1-3; a possible D gene is TRBD1 (5 bases). CDR3 size: 15 residues. Germline CDR1 and CDR2: MNHEY and SVGAGI. Deletions cut 4 bases from V and 4 bases from J, with 14 bases between. The CDR3 loop is CASSSPVGTGNTIYF. CDR3 nucleotide sequence: TGTGCCAGCAGTTCCCCCGTAGGGACGGGAAACACCATATATTTT.

The gene calls are TRBV29-1 and TRBJ1-2; 8 nucleotides agree with TRBD1. The CDR3 consists of 13 residues. V lost 7 bases to trimming and J lost 8 bases; unmatched junction nucleotides: 12. Per the germline V gene, CDR1 is SQVTM and CDR2 is ANQGSEA. The CDR3 region is CSATTQGGMGYTF. Written as DNA, the CDR3 is TGCAGCGCTACAACACAGGGGGGTATGGGCTACACCTTC.

The J gene is TRBJ2-5, the V gene TRBV30; D unclear. The ends were cut back, 7 bases at V and 0 bases at J, with 15 bases in the middle. CDR3 length: 14 amino acids. Germline-derived CDR1 and CDR2 are GTSNPN and SVGIG (reference sequence). Here the CDR3 DNA reads TGTGCCTTGGCCTCCCTCGGGTACCAAGAGACCCAGTACTTC. Residues: CALASLGYQETQYF.

Only a few counts were recorded for this clone. The same CDR3 arises from other DNA sequences in this sample as well. The CDR3, as DNA: TGTGCCAGCTCACCCCGACAGGGTGTCTACGAGCAGTACGTC. This sequence encodes CASSPRQGVYEQYV. The rearrangement uses TRBV18 and TRBJ2-7, with TRBD1 matching 7 bases. J was trimmed by 3 bases and V by 3 bases; bases with no gene match: 5. CDR1 is KGHSH and CDR2 is LQKENI in the germline V gene. The CDR3 is 14 residues long.